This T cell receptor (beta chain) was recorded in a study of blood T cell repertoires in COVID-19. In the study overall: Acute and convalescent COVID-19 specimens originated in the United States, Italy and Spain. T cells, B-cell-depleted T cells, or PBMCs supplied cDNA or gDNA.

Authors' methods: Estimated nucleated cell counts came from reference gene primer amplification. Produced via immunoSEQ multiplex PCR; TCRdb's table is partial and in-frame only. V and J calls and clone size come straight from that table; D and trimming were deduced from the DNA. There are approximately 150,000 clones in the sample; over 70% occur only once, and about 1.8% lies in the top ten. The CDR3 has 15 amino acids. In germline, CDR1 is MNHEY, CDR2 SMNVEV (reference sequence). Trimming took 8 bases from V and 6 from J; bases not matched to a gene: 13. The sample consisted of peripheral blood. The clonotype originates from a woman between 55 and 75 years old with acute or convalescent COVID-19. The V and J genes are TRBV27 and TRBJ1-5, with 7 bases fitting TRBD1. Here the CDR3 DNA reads TGTGCCAGCTCCTTTGGAGCAGGGGGAGGTCAGCCCCAGCATTTT. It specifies CASSFGAGGGQPQHF.